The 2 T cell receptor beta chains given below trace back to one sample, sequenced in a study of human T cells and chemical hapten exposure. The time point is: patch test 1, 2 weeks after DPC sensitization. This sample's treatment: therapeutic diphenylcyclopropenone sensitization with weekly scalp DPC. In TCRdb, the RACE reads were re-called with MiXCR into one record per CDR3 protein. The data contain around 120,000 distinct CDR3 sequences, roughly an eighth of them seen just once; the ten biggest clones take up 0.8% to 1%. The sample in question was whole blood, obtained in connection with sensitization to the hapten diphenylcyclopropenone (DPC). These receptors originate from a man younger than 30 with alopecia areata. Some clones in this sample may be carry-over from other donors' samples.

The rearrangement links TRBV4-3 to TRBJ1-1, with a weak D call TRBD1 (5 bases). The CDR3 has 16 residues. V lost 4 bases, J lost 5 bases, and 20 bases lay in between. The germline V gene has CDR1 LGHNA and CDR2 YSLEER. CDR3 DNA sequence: TGCGCCAGCAGCCTAGAAGTACAGGCCTTAGGGACTGAAGCTTTCTTT. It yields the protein CASSLEVQALGTEAFF.

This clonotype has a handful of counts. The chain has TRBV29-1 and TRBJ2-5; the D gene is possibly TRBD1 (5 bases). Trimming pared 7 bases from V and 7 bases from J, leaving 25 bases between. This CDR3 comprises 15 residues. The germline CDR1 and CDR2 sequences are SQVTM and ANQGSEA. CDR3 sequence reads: CSAEIRTQGWWTQYF. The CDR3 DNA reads TGCAGCGCCGAGATACGGACGCAGGGCTGGTGGACCCAGTACTTC.